This T cell receptor beta chain was captured in a study of cytomegalovirus exposure and HLA in healthy donors. The study's findings and limits: Presence/absence analyses treated sequencing depth as roughly uniform across donors.

Concerning this clone itself: Its target is not known.

V shed 4 bases and J shed 1 base, with 12 bases lying between them. The CDR3 length is 15 residues. The V gene's germline CDR1 is MDHEN and CDR2 SYDVKM. The PCR made use of 60 Vbeta and 13 Jbeta primers. Produced via immunoSEQ multiplex PCR; TCRdb's table is partial and in-frame only. Of roughly 100,000 clones in the sample, 76% are singletons; the top ten hold around 5%. The source material was PBMCs. This sequence joins TRBV28 and TRBJ2-3; D possibly corresponds to TRBD2 (6 bases). This clonotype was obtained from a woman younger than 30 in good health and CMV-seropositive. CDR3 residues: CASSSPGRGTDTQYF. Here the CDR3 DNA reads TGTGCCAGCAGTTCACCCGGGAGAGGCACAGATACGCAGTATTTT.